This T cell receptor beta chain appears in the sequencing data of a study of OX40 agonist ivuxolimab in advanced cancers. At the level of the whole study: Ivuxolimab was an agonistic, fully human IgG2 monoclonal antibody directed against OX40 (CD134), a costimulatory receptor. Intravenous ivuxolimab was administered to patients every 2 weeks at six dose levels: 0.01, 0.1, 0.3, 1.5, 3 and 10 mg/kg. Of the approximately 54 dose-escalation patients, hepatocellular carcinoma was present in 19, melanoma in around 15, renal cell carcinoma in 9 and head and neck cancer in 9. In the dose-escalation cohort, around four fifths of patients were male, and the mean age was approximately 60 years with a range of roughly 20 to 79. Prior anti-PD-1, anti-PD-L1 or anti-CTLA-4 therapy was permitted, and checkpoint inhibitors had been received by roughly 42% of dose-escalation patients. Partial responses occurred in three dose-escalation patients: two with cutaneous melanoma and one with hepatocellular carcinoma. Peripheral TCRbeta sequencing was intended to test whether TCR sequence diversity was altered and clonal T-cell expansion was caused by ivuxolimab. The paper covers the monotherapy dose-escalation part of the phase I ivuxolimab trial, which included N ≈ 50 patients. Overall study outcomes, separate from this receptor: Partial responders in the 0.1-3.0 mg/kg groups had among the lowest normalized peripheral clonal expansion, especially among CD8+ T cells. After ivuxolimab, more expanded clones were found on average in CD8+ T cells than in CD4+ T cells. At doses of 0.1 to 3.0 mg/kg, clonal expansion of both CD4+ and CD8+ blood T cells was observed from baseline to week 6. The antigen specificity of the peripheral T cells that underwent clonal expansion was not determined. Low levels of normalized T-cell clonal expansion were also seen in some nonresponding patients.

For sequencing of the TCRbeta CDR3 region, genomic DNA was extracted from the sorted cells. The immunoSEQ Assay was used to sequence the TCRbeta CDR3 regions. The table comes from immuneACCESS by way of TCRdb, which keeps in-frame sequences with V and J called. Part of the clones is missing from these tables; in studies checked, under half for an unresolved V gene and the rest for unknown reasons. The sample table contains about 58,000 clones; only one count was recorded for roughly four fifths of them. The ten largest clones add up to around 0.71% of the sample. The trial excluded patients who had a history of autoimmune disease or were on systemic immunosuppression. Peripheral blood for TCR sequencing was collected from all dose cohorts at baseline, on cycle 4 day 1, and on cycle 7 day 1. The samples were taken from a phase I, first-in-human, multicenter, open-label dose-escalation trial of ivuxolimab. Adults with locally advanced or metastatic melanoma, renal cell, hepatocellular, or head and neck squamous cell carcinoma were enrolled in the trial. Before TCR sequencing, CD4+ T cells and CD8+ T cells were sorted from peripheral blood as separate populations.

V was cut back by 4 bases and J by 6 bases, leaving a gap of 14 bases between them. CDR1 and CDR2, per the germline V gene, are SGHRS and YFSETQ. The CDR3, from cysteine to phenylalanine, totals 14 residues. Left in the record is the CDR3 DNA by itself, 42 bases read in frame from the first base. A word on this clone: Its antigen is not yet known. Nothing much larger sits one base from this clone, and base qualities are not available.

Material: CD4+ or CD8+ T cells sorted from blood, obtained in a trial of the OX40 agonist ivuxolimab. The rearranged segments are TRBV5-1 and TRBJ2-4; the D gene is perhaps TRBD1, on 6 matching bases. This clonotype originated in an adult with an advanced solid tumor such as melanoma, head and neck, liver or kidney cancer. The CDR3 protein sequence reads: CASSPKQGGNIQYF. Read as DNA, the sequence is TGCGCCAGCAGCCCGAAACAGGGCGGAAACATTCAGTACTTC.